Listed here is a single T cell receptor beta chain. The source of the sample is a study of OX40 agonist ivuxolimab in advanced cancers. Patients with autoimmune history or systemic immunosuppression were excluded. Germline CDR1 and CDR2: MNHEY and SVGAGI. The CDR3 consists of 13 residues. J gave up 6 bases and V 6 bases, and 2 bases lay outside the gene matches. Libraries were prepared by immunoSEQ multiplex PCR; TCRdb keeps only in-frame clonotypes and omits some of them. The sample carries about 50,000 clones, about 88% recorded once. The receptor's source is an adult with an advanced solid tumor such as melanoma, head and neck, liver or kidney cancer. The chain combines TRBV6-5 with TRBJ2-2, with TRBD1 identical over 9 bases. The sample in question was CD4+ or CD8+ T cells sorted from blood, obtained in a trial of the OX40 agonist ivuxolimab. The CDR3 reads CASSDRGSGELFF. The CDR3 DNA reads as TGTGCCAGCAGCGACAGGGGGTCCGGGGAGCTGTTTTTT.